What follows describes a single TCR beta chain. Its antigen is as yet unknown. The data are from a study of long-term antiretroviral therapy in people with HIV. Every donor had one or more pre-ART and two or more post-ART PBMC samples. The CDR3 covers 14 residues. The V gene lost 5 bases and the J gene lost 4 bases, with 14 bases spanning the gap. Germline V lookup: CDR1 GTSNPN, CDR2 SVGIG (reference sequence). Regarding the study as a whole: Blood collection from the mid-2000s to the late 2010s possibly occurred under older ART regimens. Absence of data on ART adherence, viral resistance or therapy changes was noted.

The assay used was immunoSEQ (version v3.0), run at survey level. Profiling relied on immunoSEQ multiplex PCR, and the TCRdb table lists in-frame clones only, not all of them. Of 20,000 to 30,000 clones in the sample, 70% to 90% were seen once. The rearrangement joins TRBV30 to TRBJ2-2; D unclear. Here the sequenced sample was unsorted PBMCs, taken 1.9 years after starting antiretroviral therapy. The sequence was collected from a woman in her 30s with HIV. Here the CDR3 reads CAWGVLASTGELFF. CDR3 bases: TGTGCCTGGGGGGTCCTTGCTTCCACCGGGGAGCTGTTTTTT.